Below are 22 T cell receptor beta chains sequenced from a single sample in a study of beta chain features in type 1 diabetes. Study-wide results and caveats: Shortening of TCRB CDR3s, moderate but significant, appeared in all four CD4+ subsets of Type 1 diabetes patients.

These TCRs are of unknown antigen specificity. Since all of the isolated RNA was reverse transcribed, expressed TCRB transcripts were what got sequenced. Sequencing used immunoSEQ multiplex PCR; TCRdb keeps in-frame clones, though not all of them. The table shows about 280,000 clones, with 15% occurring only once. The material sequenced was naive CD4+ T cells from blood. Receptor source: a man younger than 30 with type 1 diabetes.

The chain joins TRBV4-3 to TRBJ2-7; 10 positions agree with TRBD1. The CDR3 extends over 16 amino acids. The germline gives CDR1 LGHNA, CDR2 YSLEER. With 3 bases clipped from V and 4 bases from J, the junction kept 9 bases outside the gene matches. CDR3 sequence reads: CASSQGAGTGVYEQYF. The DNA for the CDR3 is TGCGCCAGCAGCCAGGGTGCCGGGACAGGGGTATACGAGCAGTACTTC.

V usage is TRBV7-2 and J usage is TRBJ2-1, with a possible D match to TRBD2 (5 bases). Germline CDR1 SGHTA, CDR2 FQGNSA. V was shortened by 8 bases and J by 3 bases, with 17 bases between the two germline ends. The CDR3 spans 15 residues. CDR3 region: CASSLAQQNYNEQFF. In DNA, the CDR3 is TGTGCCAGCTCGCTAGCCCAACAAAACTACAATGAGCAGTTCTTC.

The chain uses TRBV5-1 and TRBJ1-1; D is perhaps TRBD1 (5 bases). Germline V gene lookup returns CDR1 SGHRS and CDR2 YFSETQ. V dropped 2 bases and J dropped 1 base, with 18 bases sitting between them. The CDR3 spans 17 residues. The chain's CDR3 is CASSFKGSPLENTEAFF. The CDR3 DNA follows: TGCGCCAGCAGCTTCAAGGGGTCACCACTGGAGAACACTGAAGCTTTCTTT.

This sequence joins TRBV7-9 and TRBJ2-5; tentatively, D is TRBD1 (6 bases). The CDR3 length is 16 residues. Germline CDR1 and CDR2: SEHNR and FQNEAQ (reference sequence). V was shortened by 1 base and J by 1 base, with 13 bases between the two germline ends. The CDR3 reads CASSLEALGAQETQYF. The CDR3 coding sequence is TGTGCCAGCAGCTTAGAGGCTCTGGGGGCCCAAGAGACCCAGTACTTC.

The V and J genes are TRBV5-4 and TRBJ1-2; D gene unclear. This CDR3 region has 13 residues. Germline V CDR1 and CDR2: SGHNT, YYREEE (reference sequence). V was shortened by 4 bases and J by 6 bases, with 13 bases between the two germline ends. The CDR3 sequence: CASSIGVMDGYTF. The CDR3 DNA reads TGTGCCAGCAGCATCGGGGTGATGGATGGCTACACCTTC.

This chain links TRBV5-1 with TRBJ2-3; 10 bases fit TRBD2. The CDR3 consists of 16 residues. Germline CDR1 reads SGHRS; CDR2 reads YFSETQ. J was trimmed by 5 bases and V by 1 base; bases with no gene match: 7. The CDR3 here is CASSLSSGRAGDTQYF. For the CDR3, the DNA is TGCGCCAGCAGCTTGTCCAGCGGGAGGGCCGGAGATACGCAGTATTTT. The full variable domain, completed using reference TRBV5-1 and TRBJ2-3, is KAGVTQTPRYLIKTRGQQVTLSCSPISGHRSVSWYQQTPGQGLQFLFEYFSETQRNKGNFPGRFSGRQFSNSRSEMNVSTLELGDSALYLCASSLSSGRAGDTQYFGPGTRLTVL.

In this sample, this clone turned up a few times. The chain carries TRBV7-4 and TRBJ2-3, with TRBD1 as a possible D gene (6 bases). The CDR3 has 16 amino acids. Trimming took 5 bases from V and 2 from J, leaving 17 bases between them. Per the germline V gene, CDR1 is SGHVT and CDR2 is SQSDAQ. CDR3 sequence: CASSLNQGSDTDTQYF. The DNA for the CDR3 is TGTGCCAGCAGCCTGAATCAGGGGTCGGACACAGATACGCAGTATTTT. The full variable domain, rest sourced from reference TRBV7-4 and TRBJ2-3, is GAGVSQSPRYKVAKRGRDVALRCDSISGHVTLYWYRQTLGQGSEVLTYSQSDAQRDKSGRPSGRFSAERPERSVSTLKIQRTEQGDSAVYLCASSLNQGSDTDTQYFGPGTRLTVL.

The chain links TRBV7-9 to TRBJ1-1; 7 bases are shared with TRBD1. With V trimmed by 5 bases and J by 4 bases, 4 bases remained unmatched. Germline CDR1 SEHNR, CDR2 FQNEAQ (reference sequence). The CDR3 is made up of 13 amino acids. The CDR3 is CASSRQGSTEAFF. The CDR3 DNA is TGTGCCAGCAGCAGACAGGGATCCACTGAAGCTTTCTTT.

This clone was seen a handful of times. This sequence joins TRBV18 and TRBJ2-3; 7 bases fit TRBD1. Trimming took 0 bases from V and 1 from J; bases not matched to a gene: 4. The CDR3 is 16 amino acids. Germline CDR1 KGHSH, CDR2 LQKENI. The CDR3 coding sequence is TGTGCCAGCTCACCACCTGTTGGACAGGGCACAGATACGCAGTATTTT. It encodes CASSPPVGQGTDTQYF.

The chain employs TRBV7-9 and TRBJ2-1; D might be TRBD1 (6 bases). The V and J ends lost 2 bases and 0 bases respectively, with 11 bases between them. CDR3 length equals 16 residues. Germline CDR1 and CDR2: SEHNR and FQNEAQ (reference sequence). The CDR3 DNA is TGTGCCAGCAGCTTATTGAGGGGGTCCTCCTACAATGAGCAGTTCTTC. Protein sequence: CASSLLRGSSYNEQFF.

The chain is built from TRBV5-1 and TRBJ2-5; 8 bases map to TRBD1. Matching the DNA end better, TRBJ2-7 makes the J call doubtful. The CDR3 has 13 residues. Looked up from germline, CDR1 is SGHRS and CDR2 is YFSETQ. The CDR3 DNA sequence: TGCGCCAGCAGCTCGGACAGGGTCGGCGAGCAGTACTTC. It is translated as CASSSDRVGEQYF.

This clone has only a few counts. The CDR3: CAAGVYGYTF. The CDR3 nucleotides read TGTGCCGCGGGAGTCTATGGCTACACCTTC. The V gene is TRBV28, the J gene TRBJ1-2; no clear D gene. Germline CDR1 and CDR2: MDHEN and SYDVKM. V gave up 11 bases and J gave up 4 bases, with 8 bases separating them. This CDR3 region has 10 residues.

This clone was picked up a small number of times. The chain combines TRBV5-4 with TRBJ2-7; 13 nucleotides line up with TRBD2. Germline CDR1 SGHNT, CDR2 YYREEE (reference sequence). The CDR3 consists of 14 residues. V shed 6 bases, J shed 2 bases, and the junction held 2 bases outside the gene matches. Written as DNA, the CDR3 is TGTGCCAGCAAACTAGCGGGAGGGACCTACGAGCAGTACTTC. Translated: CASKLAGGTYEQYF. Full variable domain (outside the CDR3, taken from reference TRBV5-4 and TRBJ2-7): ETGVTQSPTHLIKTRGQQVTLRCSSQSGHNTVSWYQQALGQGPQFIFQYYREEENGRGNFPPRFSGLQFPNYSSELNVNALELDDSALYLCASKLAGGTYEQYFGPGTRLTVT.

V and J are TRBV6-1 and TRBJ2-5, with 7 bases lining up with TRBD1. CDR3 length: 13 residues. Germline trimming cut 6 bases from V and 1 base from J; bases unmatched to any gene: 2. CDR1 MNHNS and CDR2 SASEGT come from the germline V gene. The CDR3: CASSRQGQETQYF. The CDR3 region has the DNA TGTGCCAGCAGCCGACAGGGCCAAGAGACCCAGTACTTC.

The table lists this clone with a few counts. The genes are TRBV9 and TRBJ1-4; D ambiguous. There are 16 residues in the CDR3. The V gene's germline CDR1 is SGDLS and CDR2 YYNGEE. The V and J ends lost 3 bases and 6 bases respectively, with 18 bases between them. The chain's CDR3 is CASSGRSGVWDEKLFF. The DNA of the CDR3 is TGTGCCAGCAGCGGGAGGAGCGGAGTATGGGATGAAAAACTGTTTTTT.

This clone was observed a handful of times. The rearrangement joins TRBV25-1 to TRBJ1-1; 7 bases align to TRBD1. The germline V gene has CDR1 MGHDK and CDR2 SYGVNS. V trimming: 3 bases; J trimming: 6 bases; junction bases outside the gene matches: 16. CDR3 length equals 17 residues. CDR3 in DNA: TGTGCCAGCAGTGATCAACAGGGGCCCATCTGGTCGGCTGAAGCTTTCTTT. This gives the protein CASSDQQGPIWSAEAFF.

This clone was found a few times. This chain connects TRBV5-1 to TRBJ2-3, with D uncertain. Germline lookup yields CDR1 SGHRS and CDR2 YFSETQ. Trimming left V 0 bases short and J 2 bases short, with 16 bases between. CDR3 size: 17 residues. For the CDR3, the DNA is TGCGCCAGCAGCTTGGGTTGGCTGTATTCAAACACAGATACGCAGTATTTT. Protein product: CASSLGWLYSNTDTQYF.

This chain's CDR3 is CASRPDRLKLFF. The CDR3, as DNA: TGTGCCAGCAGACCTGACAGGTTGAAACTGTTTTTT. The chain has TRBV7-7 and TRBJ1-4, with D possibly being TRBD1 (6 bases). Germline CDR1 SSHAT, CDR2 FNYEAQ (reference sequence). The CDR3 is 12 residues long. Between the trimmed V and J ends, which lost 6 bases and 11 bases, there was a span of 13 bases.

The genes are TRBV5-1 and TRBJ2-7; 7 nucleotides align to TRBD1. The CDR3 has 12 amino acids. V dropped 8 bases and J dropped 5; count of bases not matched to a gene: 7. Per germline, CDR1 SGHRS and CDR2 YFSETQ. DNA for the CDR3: TGCGCCAGTTCGGGACAGCTCAACGAGCAGTACTTC. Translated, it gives CASSGQLNEQYF.

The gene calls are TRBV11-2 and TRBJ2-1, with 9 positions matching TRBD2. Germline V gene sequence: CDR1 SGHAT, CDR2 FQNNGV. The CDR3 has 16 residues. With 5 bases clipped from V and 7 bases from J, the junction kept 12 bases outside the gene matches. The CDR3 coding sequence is TGTGCCAGCAGCCCTAGAGGCGGGGGGGCTCGGAATGAGCAGTTCTTC. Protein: CASSPRGGGARNEQFF.

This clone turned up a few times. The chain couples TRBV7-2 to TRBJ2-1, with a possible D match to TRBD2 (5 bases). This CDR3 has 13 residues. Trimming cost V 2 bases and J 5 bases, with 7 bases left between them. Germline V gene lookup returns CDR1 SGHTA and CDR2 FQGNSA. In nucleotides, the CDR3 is TGTGCCAGCAGCTTAAAGCGGCACAATGAGCAGTTCTTC. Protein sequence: CASSLKRHNEQFF.

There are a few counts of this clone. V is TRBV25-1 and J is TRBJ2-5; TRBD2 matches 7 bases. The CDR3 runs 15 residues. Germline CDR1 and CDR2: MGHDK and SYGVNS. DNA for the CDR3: TGTGCGGCGAGCTTATATGGGGGGGTCGGAGAGACCCAGTACTTC. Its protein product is CAASLYGGVGETQYF.